The 8 T cell receptor beta chains listed next were all sequenced from one sample in a study of blood T cell repertoires in COVID-19. Profiled with immunoSEQ multiplex PCR; TCRdb holds only in-frame clones, not every one. The sample has about 60,000 clones, about 80% seen once. Sample: peripheral blood. The receptors derive from a man under 40 with COVID-19, enrolled during active disease.

This chain joins TRBV4-2 and TRBJ2-2; D possibly corresponds to TRBD2 (5 bases). This CDR3 is 16 amino acids long. CDR1 LGHNA and CDR2 YNFKEQ come from the germline V gene. The V end lost 0 bases, the J end lost 0 bases, and 8 bases lay between the germline ends. Written as DNA, the CDR3 is TGTGCCAGCAGCCAAGATGCGGGCGCGAACACCGGGGAGCTGTTTTTT. Amino acid sequence: CASSQDAGANTGELFF.

V and J are TRBV5-1 and TRBJ2-3; maybe TRBD1 (5 bases). The CDR3 is 16 residues long. V lost 0 bases, J lost 0 bases, and 11 bases lay in between. Germline V CDR1 and CDR2: SGHRS, YFSETQ. The CDR3 coding sequence is TGCGCCAGCAGCTTGGGAGGCAGGGCTAGCACAGATACGCAGTATTTT. This translates into CASSLGGRASTDTQYF.

The CDR3 sequence is CASSPGGGGEQYF. The CDR3 DNA is TGTGCCAGCAGTCCAGGGGGCGGCGGAGAGCAGTACTTC. The J gene is TRBJ2-7, the V gene TRBV12-3 or TRBV12-4, with 8 bases lining up with TRBD1. This CDR3 region has 13 residues. Losses at the gene ends were 5 bases for V and 7 bases for J; bases not matched to a gene: 7.

This clone is a singleton in its sample. The chain employs TRBV5-6 and TRBJ2-7; 7 bases fit TRBD2. Trimming took 2 bases from V and 0 from J; bases not matched to a gene: 2. Germline V gene data show CDR1 as SGHDT and CDR2 as YYEEEE. This CDR3 comprises 14 residues. The CDR3 is CASSLAGSSYEQYF. CDR3 sequence (DNA): TGTGCCAGCAGCTTAGCGGGAAGCTCCTACGAGCAGTACTTC.

The sample holds a few counts of this clone. As DNA, the CDR3 is TGTGCCAGTAGTATGGCACAGGAGTATGGCTACACCTTC. It is translated as CASSMAQEYGYTF. The rearrangement uses TRBV19 and TRBJ1-2, with D maybe TRBD1 (5 bases). Germline assignment: CDR1 LNHDA and CDR2 SQIVND (reference sequence). The CDR3 consists of 13 residues. Trimming left V 3 bases short and J 5 bases short, with 10 bases between. Combining the CDR3 with reference TRBV19 and TRBJ1-2 gives the whole variable domain DGGITQSPKYLFRKEGQNVTLSCEQNLNHDAMYWYRQDPGQGLRLIYYSQIVNDFQKGDIAEGYSVSREKKESFPLTVTSAQKNPTAFYLCASSMAQEYGYTFGSGTRLTVV.

This clone was observed a handful of times. J is TRBJ2-7 and V is TRBV12-2; TRBD1, the table's D call, lacks a check against the DNA. TRBV12-2 is noted as a pseudogene. The CDR3 runs 19 residues. The CDR3 region is CASRLARRIFRTGEDEQYF. The CDR3 coding sequence is TGTGCAAGTCGCTTAGCGCGCCGGATTTTTAGGACAGGGGAGGACGAGCAGTACTTC.

The chain recombines TRBV3-1 (or the pseudogene TRBV3-2) with TRBJ1-1; D is ambiguous. Trimming removed 1 base from V and 4 bases from J, with 13 bases in between. The CDR3 runs to 15 residues. Per the germline V gene, CDR1 is LGHDT and CDR2 is YNNKEL (reference sequence). CDR3 nucleotide sequence: TGTGCCAGCAGCCAAGTACCGGAAAGGAGCACTGAAGCTTTCTTT. This translates into CASSQVPERSTEAFF.

The genes are TRBV3-1 (or the pseudogene TRBV3-2) and TRBJ2-1; 8 positions match TRBD2. CDR1 LGHDT and CDR2 YNNKEL come from the germline V gene (reference sequence). V lost 4 bases, J lost 7 bases, and 9 bases stayed unmatched. The CDR3 length is 15 residues. This CDR3 reads CASSPFTSGGNEQFF. In nucleotides, the CDR3 is TGTGCCAGCAGCCCCTTCACTAGCGGAGGTAATGAGCAGTTCTTC.